This passage covers 11 T cell receptor beta chains from one sample sequenced in a study of response to subunit inactivated influenza vaccine. MiXCR, applied by TCRdb to the RT-PCR reads, yields one record per CDR3 protein. The sample contains around 530,000 distinct CDR3 sequences, approximately 17% of which appear only once. The source material was CD4+ T cells sorted from PBMCs, sampled roughly 24 months after vaccination. These receptors all stem from a man aged 50-75 years who received an inactivated influenza vaccine.

The chain joins TRBV12-3 or TRBV12-4 to TRBJ2-1; 10 bases agree with TRBD2. The trim removed 3 bases at V and 12 bases at J, leaving 5 bases unmatched. The CDR3 consists of 13 residues. In DNA, the CDR3 is TGTGCCAGCAGTTTGAGCGGGAGGGACTTGCAGTTCTTC. Translating gives CASSLSGRDLQFF.

The chain couples TRBV29-1 to TRBJ2-1, with D unresolved. There are 14 residues in the CDR3. Trimming stripped 3 bases from V and 4 bases from J, with 13 bases between. Germline V gives CDR1 SQVTM, CDR2 ANQGSEA. CDR3 DNA: TGCAGCGTTGAGTCGAGTGGCGCTTACAATGAGCAGTTCTTC. Encoded protein: CSVESSGAYNEQFF.

The V and J genes are TRBV5-1 and TRBJ1-2; D remains ambiguous. Trimming pared 2 bases from V and 6 bases from J, leaving 11 bases between. The CDR3 covers 13 residues. Germline V gene data show CDR1 as SGHRS and CDR2 as YFSETQ. CDR3 in amino acids: CASSFDISNGYTF. The CDR3 DNA reads TGCGCCAGCAGCTTTGACATTTCGAATGGCTACACCTTC.

The chain uses TRBV3-1 and TRBJ2-2; 10 nucleotides match TRBD2. CDR1 is LGHDT and CDR2 is YNNKEL in the germline V gene (reference sequence). V lost 4 bases to trimming and J lost 5 bases; unmatched junction nucleotides: 4. This CDR3 region has 15 residues. This CDR3 is CASSPTSGATGELFF. The CDR3 bases are TGTGCCAGCAGCCCCACTAGCGGGGCTACCGGGGAGCTGTTTTTT.

Only a few counts were recorded for this clonotype. The rearrangement links TRBV18 to TRBJ2-3, with 7 bases that match TRBD2. The CDR3 is 16 residues long. Germline V gives CDR1 KGHSH, CDR2 LQKENI. Trimming took 2 bases from V and 0 from J; bases not matched to a gene: 5. CDR3 nucleotides: TGTGCCAGCTCACCAGTGCGGGAGCTAAGCACAGATACGCAGTATTTT. The encoded protein is CASSPVRELSTDTQYF.

In this sample, this clonotype turned up a few times. The chain has TRBV20-1 and TRBJ2-7, with 7 bases identical to TRBD1. The CDR3 spans 10 residues. Germline V gene sequence: CDR1 DFQATT, CDR2 SNEGSKA (reference sequence). V lost 4 bases to trimming and J lost 9 bases; unmatched junction nucleotides: 3. The CDR3, as DNA: TGCAGTGCTACATCAGGGGGGCAGTACTTC. It codes for CSATSGGQYF.

The chain is built from TRBV6-1 and TRBJ1-6; no clear D. In germline, CDR1 is MNHNS, CDR2 SASEGT. V lost 6 bases and J lost 11, with 14 bases in between. This CDR3 contains 13 residues. The CDR3 is CASSPSGVTPLHF. As DNA, the CDR3 is TGTGCCAGCAGCCCCAGCGGGGTTACACCCCTCCACTTT.

The chain couples TRBV12-3 or TRBV12-4 to TRBJ2-5, with 11 nucleotides matching TRBD1. The trim removed 3 bases at V and 5 bases at J, leaving 8 bases unmatched. The CDR3 contains 16 residues. For the CDR3, the DNA is TGTGCCAGCAGTTTTACTAGGACAGGGGGCGTGGAGACCCAGTACTTC. It codes for CASSFTRTGGVETQYF.

This chain uses TRBV29-1 with TRBJ2-7; tentative D call: TRBD2 (5 bases). CDR3 size: 11 residues. Germline CDR1 SQVTM, CDR2 ANQGSEA. Trimming shortened V by 7 bases and J by 2 bases, and 9 bases separated the two germline ends. CDR3 amino acids: CSAAGTYEQYF. For the CDR3, the DNA is TGCAGCGCGGCGGGTACCTACGAGCAGTACTTC.

The chain carries TRBV9 and TRBJ2-5; no firm D call. V dropped 0 bases and J dropped 2 bases, with 5 bases sitting between them. This CDR3 contains 13 residues. Germline values: CDR1 SGDLS, CDR2 YYNGEE. The CDR3: CASSVGIQETQYF. DNA for the CDR3: TGTGCCAGCAGCGTAGGGATACAAGAGACCCAGTACTTC.

This chain uses TRBV7-2 with TRBJ1-1; D call uncertain. V was clipped by 1 base and J by 1 base, with 7 bases between them. The germline CDR1 and CDR2 sequences are SGHTA and FQGNSA. CDR3 size: 14 residues. The CDR3 DNA sequence: TGTGCCAGCAGCTTAGAACCTACGAACACTGAAGCTTTCTTT. Translating it yields CASSLEPTNTEAFF.